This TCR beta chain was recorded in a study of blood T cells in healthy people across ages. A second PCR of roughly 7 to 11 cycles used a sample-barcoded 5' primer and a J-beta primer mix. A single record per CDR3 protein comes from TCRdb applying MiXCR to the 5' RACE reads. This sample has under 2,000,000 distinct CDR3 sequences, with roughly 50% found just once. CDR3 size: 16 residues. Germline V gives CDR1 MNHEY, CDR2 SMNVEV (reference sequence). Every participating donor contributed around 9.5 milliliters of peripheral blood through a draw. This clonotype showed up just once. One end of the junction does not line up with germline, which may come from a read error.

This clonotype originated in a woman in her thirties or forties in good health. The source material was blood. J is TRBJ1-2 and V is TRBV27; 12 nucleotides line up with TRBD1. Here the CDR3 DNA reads TGTGCCAGCAGTCCAGGCGGGACAGGGGGCGCGTATGGCTGCACCTTC. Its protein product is CASSPGGTGGAYGCTF.